Listed below are T cell receptor beta chains from one sample, sequenced in a study of blood T cell repertoires in COVID-19. Only in-frame clones appear in the TCRdb table, and some are missing; sequencing was by immunoSEQ multiplex PCR. The sample has approximately 300,000 clones, about nine tenths seen once; the top ten hold 10%. Material for sequencing was PBMCs or T cells enriched from blood (not recorded which). The receptors originated from a woman between 18 and 29 years old who had recovered from COVID-19. Both conserved end residues are part of each CDR3. The D gene is left open where the match is weak. Clone size, where shown, is once, few, many, or a class for clones that have expanded.

size | D | J | V | CDR3 | DNA
- | TRBD1 | TRBJ1-2 | TRBV11-3 | CASSPGQGRDDGYTF | TGTGCCAGCAGCCCGGGACAGGGGAGGGATGATGGCTACACCTTC
- | - | TRBJ1-4 | TRBV6-1 | CASRRQETNEKLFF | TGTGCCAGCAGGAGACAGGAAACTAATGAAAAACTGTTTTTT
few | - | TRBJ1-4 | TRBV4-1 | CASSQDMEKLFF | TGCGCCAGCAGCCAAGATATGGAAAAACTGTTTTTT
- | - | TRBJ2-7 | TRBV3-1/TRBV3-2 | CASSQVSLGAYEQYF | TGTGCCAGCAGCCAAGTTTCACTAGGCGCCTACGAGCAGTACTTC
- | - | TRBJ1-6 | TRBV2 | CASTGKQSYNSPLHF | TGTGCCAGTACAGGGAAACAGTCCTATAATTCACCCCTCCACTTT
- | - | TRBJ1-1 | TRBV20-1 | CSARFLEEAFF | TGCAGTGCTAGATTCCTGGAGGAAGCTTTCTTT
- | - | TRBJ1-1 | TRBV6-5 | CASRRNTEAFF | TGTGCCAGCAGGAGGAACACTGAAGCTTTCTTT
- | - | TRBJ2-7 | TRBV2 | CASSEDSGEQYF | TGTGCCAGCAGTGAAGACTCGGGGGAGCAGTACTTC
- | - | TRBJ1-3 | TRBV7-9 | CASSSGEGGNTIYF | TGTGCCAGCAGCTCCGGGGAGGGTGGAAACACCATATATTTT
- | - | TRBJ2-1 | TRBV9 | CASSVDGNEQFF | TGTGCCAGCAGCGTAGACGGCAATGAGCAGTTCTTC
- | - | TRBJ2-2 | TRBV7-6 | CASSLRTANTGELFF | TGTGCCAGCAGCTTAAGGACAGCGAACACCGGGGAGCTGTTTTTT
- | - | TRBJ1-1 | TRBV18 | CASSPTAPLNTEAFF | TGTGCCAGCTCACCGACAGCGCCTCTGAACACTGAAGCTTTCTTT
- | TRBD1 | TRBJ1-2 | TRBV5-1 | CASSLAGQGNYGYTF | TGCGCCAGCAGCTTGGCCGGACAGGGGAACTATGGCTACACCTTC
- | - | TRBJ2-7 | TRBV6-1 | CASSELAGRGDEQYF | TGTGCCAGCAGTGAATTGGCGGGCCGTGGCGACGAGCAGTACTTC
- | - | TRBJ1-3 | TRBV6-1 | CASSEFNRVSRNTIYF | TGTGCCAGCAGTGAGTTTAACAGGGTATCTAGAAACACCATATATTTT
- | TRBD2 | TRBJ2-1 | TRBV7-9 | CASSLVGLAGEQFF | TGTGCCAGCAGCTTAGTGGGGCTAGCGGGGGAGCAGTTCTTC
- | - | TRBJ1-3 | TRBV25-1 | CASSELTGNPGNTIYF | TGTGCCAGCAGTGAATTAACAGGGAACCCCGGAAACACCATATATTTT
- | - | TRBJ1-1 | TRBV30 | CAWRGNRGWAEAFF | TGTGCCTGGAGGGGAAATAGGGGGTGGGCTGAAGCTTTCTTT
- | - | TRBJ1-1 | TRBV10-1 | CASSGGGAVTTEAFF | TGCGCCAGCAGTGGGGGGGGCGCGGTGACCACTGAAGCTTTCTTT
- | - | TRBJ1-5 | TRBV28 | CASSLLTGPSNQPQHF | TGTGCCAGCAGTTTATTGACAGGCCCAAGCAATCAGCCCCAGCATTTT
- | - | TRBJ2-7 | TRBV2 | CASSEMGHQVAEQYF | TGTGCCAGCAGTGAAATGGGTCACCAAGTAGCTGAGCAGTACTTC
- | - | TRBJ1-2 | TRBV29-1 | CSVDWTEPNYGYTF | TGCAGCGTTGATTGGACTGAGCCGAACTATGGCTACACCTTC
- | TRBD2 | TRBJ2-1 | TRBV24-1 | CATSDTSSGADEQFF | TGTGCCACCAGTGATACCTCTAGCGGGGCCGATGAGCAGTTCTTC
- | - | TRBJ1-2 | TRBV10-3 | CAISSTGNYGYTF | TGTGCCATCAGTTCTACAGGAAACTATGGCTACACCTTC
- | - | TRBJ1-2 | TRBV7-9 | CASSLGGLYGYTF | TGTGCCAGCAGCTTAGGCGGACTCTATGGCTACACCTTC
- | - | TRBJ1-3 | TRBV10-1 | CASRPTGPGGNTIYF | TGCGCCAGCAGACCTACAGGTCCGGGCGGAAACACCATATATTTT
- | TRBD1 | TRBJ1-2 | TRBV6-4 | CAVFGGGGQVYF | TGTGCCGTGTTTGGGGGCGGAGGACAGGTATACTTC